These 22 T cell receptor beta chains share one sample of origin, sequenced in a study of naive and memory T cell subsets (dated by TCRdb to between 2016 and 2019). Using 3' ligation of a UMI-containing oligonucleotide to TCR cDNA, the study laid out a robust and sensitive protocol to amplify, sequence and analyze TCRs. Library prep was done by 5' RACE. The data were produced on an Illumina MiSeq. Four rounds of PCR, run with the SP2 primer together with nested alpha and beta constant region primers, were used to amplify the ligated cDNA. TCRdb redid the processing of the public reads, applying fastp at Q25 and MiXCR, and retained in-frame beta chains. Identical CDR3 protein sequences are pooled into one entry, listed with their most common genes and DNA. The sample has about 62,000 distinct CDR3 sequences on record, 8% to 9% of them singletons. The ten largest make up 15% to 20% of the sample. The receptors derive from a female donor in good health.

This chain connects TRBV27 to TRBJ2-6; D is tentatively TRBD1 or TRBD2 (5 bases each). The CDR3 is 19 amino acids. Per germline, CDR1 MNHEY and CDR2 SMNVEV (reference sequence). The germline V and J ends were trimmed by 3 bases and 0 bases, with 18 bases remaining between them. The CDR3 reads CASSLGRGAWISGANVLTF. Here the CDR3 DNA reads TGTGCCAGCAGTTTGGGACGAGGGGCTTGGATCTCTGGGGCCAACGTCCTGACTTTC. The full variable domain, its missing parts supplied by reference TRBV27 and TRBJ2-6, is EAQVTQNPRYLITVTGKKLTVTCSQNMNHEYMSWYRQDPGLGLRQIYYSMNVEVTDKGDVPEGYKVSRKEKRNFPLILESPSPNQTSLYFCASSLGRGAWISGANVLTFGAGSRLTVL.

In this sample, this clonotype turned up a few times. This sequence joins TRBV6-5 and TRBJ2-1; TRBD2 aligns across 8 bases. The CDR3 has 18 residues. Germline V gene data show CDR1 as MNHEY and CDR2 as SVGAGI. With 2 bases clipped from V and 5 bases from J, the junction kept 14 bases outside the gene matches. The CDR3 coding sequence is TGTGCCAGCAGTTACGGCCCTCACCGGGCGGGAGGCGACAATGAGCAGTTCTTC. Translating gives CASSYGPHRAGGDNEQFF.

The CDR3 DNA reads TGTGCCAGCAGTTATGCGGGAGGCCGGGGTTCAGATACGCAGTATTTT. It translates to CASSYAGGRGSDTQYF. The chain uses TRBV6-5 and TRBJ2-3; TRBD2 matches 8 bases. V lost 3 bases to trimming and J lost 4 bases; unmatched junction nucleotides: 9. The CDR3 spans 16 residues. Germline lookup yields CDR1 MNHEY and CDR2 SVGAGI.

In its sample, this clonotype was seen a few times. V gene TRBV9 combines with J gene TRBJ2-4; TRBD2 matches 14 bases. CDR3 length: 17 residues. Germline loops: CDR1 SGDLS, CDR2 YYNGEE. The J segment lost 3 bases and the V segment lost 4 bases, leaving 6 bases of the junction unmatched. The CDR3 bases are TGTGCCAGCAGCCCACAGACTAGCGGGAGGGTCAAAAACATTCAGTACTTC. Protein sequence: CASSPQTSGRVKNIQYF.

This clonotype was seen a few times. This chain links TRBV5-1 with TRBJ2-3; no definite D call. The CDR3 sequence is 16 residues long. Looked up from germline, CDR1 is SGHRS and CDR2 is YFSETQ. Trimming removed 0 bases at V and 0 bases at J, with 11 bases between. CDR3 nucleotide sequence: TGCGCCAGCAGCTTGGCCTGGGATTCTAGCACAGATACGCAGTATTTT. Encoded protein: CASSLAWDSSTDTQYF. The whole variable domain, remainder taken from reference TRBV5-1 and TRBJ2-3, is KAGVTQTPRYLIKTRGQQVTLSCSPISGHRSVSWYQQTPGQGLQFLFEYFSETQRNKGNFPGRFSGRQFSNSRSEMNVSTLELGDSALYLCASSLAWDSSTDTQYFGPGTRLTVL.

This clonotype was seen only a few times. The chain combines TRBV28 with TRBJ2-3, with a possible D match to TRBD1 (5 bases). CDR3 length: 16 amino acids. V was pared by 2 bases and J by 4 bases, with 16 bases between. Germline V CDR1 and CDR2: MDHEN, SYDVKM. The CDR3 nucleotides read TGTGCCAGCAGTTTACTCAGGGTATTGTGGGCAGATACGCAGTATTTT. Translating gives CASSLLRVLWADTQYF.

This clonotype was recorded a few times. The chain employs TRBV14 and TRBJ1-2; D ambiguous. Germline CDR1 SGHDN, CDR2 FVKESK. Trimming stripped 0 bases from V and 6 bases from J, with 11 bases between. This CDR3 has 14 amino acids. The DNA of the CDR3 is TGTGCCAGCAGCCAAGATCTCTGGCCAAATGGCTACACCTTC. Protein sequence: CASSQDLWPNGYTF.

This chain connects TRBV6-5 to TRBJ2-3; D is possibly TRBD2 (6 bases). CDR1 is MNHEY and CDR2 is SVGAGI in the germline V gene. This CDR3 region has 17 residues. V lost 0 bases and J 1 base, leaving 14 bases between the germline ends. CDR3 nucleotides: TGTGCCAGCAGTTACTCTGTTCACGGGAGCGGCACAGATACGCAGTATTTT. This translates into CASSYSVHGSGTDTQYF.

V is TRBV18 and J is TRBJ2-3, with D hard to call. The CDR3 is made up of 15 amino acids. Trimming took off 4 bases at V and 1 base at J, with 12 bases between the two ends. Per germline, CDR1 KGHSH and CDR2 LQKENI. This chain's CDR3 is CASSQEGTRTDTQYF. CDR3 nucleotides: TGTGCCAGCTCACAGGAAGGAACACGCACAGATACGCAGTATTTT.

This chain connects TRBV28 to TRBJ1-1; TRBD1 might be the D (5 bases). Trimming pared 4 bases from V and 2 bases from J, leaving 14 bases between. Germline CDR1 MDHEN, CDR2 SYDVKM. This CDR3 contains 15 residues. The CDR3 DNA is TGTGCCAGCAGTTCCCTGGGGGGTGTAAACACTGAAGCTTTCTTT. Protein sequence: CASSSLGGVNTEAFF.

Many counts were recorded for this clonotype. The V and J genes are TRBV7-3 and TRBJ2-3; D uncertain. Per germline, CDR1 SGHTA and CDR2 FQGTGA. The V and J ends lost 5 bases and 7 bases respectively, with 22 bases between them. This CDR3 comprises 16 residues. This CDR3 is CASSPTGSASIYTQYF. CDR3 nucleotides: TGTGCCAGCAGCCCAACGGGCTCAGCTTCAATCTATACGCAGTATTTT.

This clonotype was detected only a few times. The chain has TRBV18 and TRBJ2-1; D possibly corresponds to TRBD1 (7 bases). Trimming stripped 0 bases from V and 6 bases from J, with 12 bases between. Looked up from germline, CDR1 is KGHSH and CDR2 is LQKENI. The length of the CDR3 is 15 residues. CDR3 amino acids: CASSPPSRGVNEQFF. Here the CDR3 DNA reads TGTGCCAGCTCACCACCGAGCAGGGGGGTCAATGAGCAGTTCTTC.

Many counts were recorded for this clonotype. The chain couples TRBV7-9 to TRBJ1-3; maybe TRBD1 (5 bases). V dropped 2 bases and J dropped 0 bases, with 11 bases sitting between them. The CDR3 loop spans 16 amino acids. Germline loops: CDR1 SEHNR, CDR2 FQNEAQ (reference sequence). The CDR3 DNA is TGTGCCAGCAGCTTATGGGTAGGGGCCTCTGGAAACACCATATATTTT. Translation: CASSLWVGASGNTIYF. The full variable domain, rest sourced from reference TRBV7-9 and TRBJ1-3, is DTGVSQNPRHKITKRGQNVTFRCDPISEHNRLYWYRQTLGQGPEFLTYFQNEAQLEKSRLLSDRFSAERPKGSFSTLEIQRTEQGDSAMYLCASSLWVGASGNTIYFGEGSWLTVV.

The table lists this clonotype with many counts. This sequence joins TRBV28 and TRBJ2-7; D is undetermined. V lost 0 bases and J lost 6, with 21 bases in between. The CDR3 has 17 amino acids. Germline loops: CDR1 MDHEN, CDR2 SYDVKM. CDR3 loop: CASSLWGKVTESPEQYF. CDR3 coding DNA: TGTGCCAGCAGTTTATGGGGGAAGGTGACGGAGAGCCCCGAGCAGTACTTC.

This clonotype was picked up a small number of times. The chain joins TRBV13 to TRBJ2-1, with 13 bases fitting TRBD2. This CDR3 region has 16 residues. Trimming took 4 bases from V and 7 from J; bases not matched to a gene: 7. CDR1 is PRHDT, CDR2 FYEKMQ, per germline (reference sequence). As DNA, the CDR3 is TGTGCCAGCAGCTCCGTACTAGCGGGGGGGCCTAATGAGCAGTTCTTC. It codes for CASSSVLAGGPNEQFF. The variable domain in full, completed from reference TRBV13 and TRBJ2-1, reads AAGVIQSPRHLIKEKRETATLKCYPIPRHDTVYWYQQGPGQDPQFLISFYEKMQSDKGSIPDRFSAQQFSDYHSELNMSSLELGDSALYFCASSSVLAGGPNEQFFGPGTRLTVL.

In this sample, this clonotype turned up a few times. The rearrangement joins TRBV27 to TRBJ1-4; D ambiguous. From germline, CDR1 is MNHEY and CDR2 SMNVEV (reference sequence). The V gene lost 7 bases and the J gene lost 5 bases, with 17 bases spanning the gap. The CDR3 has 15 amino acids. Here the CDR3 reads CASTAWSPPNEKLFF. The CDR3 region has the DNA TGTGCCAGCACCGCGTGGTCCCCCCCCAATGAAAAACTGTTTTTT.

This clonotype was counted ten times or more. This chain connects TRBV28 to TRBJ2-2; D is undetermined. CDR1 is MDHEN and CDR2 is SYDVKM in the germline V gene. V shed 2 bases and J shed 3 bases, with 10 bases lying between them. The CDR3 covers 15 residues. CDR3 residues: CASSLRGFDTGELFF. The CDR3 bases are TGTGCCAGCAGTTTACGCGGATTCGACACCGGGGAGCTGTTTTTT.

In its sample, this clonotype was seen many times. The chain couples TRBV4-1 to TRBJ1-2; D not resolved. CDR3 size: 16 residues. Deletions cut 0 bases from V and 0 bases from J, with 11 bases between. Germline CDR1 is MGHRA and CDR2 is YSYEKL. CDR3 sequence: CASSQDDVQTNYGYTF. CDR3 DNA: TGCGCCAGCAGCCAAGATGATGTACAGACTAACTATGGCTACACCTTC.

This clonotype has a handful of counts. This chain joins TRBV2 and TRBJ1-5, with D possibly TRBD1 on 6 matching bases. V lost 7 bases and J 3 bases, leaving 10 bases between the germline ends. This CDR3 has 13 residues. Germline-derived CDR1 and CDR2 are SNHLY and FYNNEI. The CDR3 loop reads CASNRDINQPQHF. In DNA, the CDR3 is TGTGCCAGCAACCGGGACATCAATCAGCCCCAGCATTTT.

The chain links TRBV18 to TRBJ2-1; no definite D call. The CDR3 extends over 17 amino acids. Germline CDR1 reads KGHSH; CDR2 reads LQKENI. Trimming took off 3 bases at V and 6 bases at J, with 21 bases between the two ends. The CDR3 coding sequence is TGTGCCAGCTCACCTCCTCGAGCAGAGACTGGCGGCAATGAGCAGTTCTTC. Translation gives CASSPPRAETGGNEQFF.

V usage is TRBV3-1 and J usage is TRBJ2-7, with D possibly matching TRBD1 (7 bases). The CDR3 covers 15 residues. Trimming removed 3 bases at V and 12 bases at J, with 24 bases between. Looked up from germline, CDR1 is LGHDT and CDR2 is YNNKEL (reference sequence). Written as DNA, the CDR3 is TGTGCCAGCAGCCACACCGGGACAGCCGGAGGGGGTCGGTACTTC. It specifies CASSHTGTAGGGRYF.

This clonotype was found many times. The CDR3 is CASSKQGTKTQYF. The CDR3 nucleotides are TGTGCCAGCAGTAAACAGGGGACGAAGACCCAGTACTTC. The chain is built from TRBV28 and TRBJ2-5, with 7 bases that match TRBD1. J gave up 6 bases and V 5 bases, and 6 bases lay outside the gene matches. This CDR3 contains 13 residues. Germline V lookup: CDR1 MDHEN, CDR2 SYDVKM.